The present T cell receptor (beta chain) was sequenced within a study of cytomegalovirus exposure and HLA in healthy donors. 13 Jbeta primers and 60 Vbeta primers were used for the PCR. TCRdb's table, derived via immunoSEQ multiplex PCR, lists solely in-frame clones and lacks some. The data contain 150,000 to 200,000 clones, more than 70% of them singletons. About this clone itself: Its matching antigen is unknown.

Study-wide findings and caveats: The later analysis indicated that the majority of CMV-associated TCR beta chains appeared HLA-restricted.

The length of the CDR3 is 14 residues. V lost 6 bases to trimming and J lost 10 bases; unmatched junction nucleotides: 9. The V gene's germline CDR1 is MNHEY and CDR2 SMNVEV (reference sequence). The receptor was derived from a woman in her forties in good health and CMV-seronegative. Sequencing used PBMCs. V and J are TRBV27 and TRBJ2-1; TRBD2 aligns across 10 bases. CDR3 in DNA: TGTGCCAGCAGGGAAGCGGGAGGGCCCGAGGAGCAGTTCTTC. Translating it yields CASREAGGPEEQFF.